Presented here are 19 T cell receptor beta chains from one specimen sequenced in a study of human T cells and chemical hapten exposure (dated by TCRdb to 2020 to 2023). The library was built by means of RACE. Sequencer: NextSeq 500. TCRdb applied fastp at Q25 and MiXCR to the public reads, then kept only in-frame beta chains. Each entry merges the rows of one CDR3 protein and shows their most common DNA and genes. For this sample there are 250,000 or so distinct CDR3 sequences; around 7% appear just once. 1.2% of the sample goes to the ten largest clones. The time point label of this sample denotes: pre-sensitization, week 0. Taken with the paper, the label for treatment or condition translates to: therapeutic diphenylcyclopropenone sensitization with weekly scalp DPC. The sample consisted of whole blood, taken in connection with sensitization to the hapten diphenylcyclopropenone (DPC). These receptors were taken from a man younger than 35 with alopecia areata. Some clones in this sample may be carry-over from other donors' samples.

The chain recombines TRBV6-2 or TRBV6-3 with TRBJ2-1; TRBD1 or TRBD2 may be the D gene (6 bases each). V was clipped by 6 bases and J by 3 bases, with 15 bases between them. CDR3 length: 15 amino acids. CDR1 MNHEY and CDR2 SVGEGT come from the germline V gene. The CDR3 nucleotides are TGTGCCAGCAGGCCAGGGGAGGTAGACTACAATGAGCAGTTCTTC. Translating it yields CASRPGEVDYNEQFF.

This clonotype was seen many times. The V and J genes are TRBV28 and TRBJ1-5, with D tentatively TRBD1 (6 bases). With 6 bases removed from V and 10 bases from J, the gap between germline ends came to 19 bases. Germline-derived CDR1 and CDR2 are MDHEN and SYDVKM. The CDR3 sequence is 14 residues long. In DNA, the CDR3 is TGTGCCAGCAGCACCCGGACAGCGATCCATCCCCAGCATTTT. As protein: CASSTRTAIHPQHF.

CDR3 in DNA: TGCAGTGCTAGAACGGGGACCTCTTCCTACGAGCAGTACTTC. Translated: CSARTGTSSYEQYF. The V and J genes are TRBV20-1 and TRBJ2-7, with D perhaps given as TRBD1 or TRBD2 (5 bases each). CDR3 length equals 14 residues. V lost 2 bases and J 1 base, leaving 12 bases between the germline ends. Germline-derived CDR1 and CDR2 are DFQATT and SNEGSKA (reference sequence).

The chain carries TRBV4-1 and TRBJ2-5; 10 bases are shared with TRBD2. Unmatched junction bases numbered 9, after V lost 0 bases and J lost 5 bases. The germline V gene has CDR1 MGHRA and CDR2 YSYEKL. The CDR3 length is 17 residues. Written as DNA, the CDR3 is TGCGCCAGCAGCCAAGAACACAGAGCGGGGGGGATGGAGACCCAGTACTTC. This gives the protein CASSQEHRAGGMETQYF.

In this sample, this clonotype turned up once. The rearrangement joins TRBV7-8 to TRBJ2-3; D might be TRBD1 (6 bases). CDR3 length: 15 residues. V gave up 5 bases and J gave up 2 bases, with 14 bases separating them. Per germline, CDR1 SGHVS and CDR2 FQNEAQ. The CDR3 protein is CASSRLQGSTDTQYF. The CDR3 DNA is TGTGCCAGCAGCCGCCTACAGGGCTCCACAGATACGCAGTATTTT.

Only a few counts were recorded for this clonotype. The chain links TRBV12-5 to TRBJ2-1; D is possibly TRBD1 (6 bases). Trimming shortened V by 5 bases and J by 6 bases, and 17 bases separated the two germline ends. CDR1 is LGHNT, CDR2 FRNRAP, per germline. The CDR3 runs 15 residues. CDR3 sequence reads: CASGRPGTSSNEQFF. The CDR3 bases are TGTGCTAGTGGTCGGCCCGGGACATCTTCCAATGAGCAGTTCTTC.

The J gene is TRBJ2-3, the V gene TRBV24-1; the D gene is possibly TRBD1 (7 bases). Trimming took off 1 base at V and 4 bases at J, with 14 bases between the two ends. The CDR3 consists of 16 residues. CDR1 and CDR2 (germline): KGHDR, SFDVKD. CDR3 bases: TGTGCCACCAGTGATTTTACCAGGGGGGCCGCAGATACGCAGTATTTT. Encoded protein: CATSDFTRGAADTQYF.

This chain connects TRBV7-3 to TRBJ2-5; D is perhaps TRBD2 (7 bases). The V gene's germline CDR1 is SGHTA and CDR2 FQGTGA. V gave up 5 bases and J gave up 5 bases, with 15 bases separating them. The CDR3 is 14 residues long. CDR3 bases: TGTGCCAGCAGCCGGATCGGGGGGCTGGAGACCCAGTACTTC. Translation: CASSRIGGLETQYF.

With respect to this clonotype: Sequence at one end of the junction differs from germline and may be a read error. V and J are TRBV28 and TRBJ2-2; perhaps TRBD2 as D (6 bases). Germline V lookup: CDR1 MDHEN, CDR2 SYDVKM. CDR3 length: 17 amino acids. CDR3 residues: CASSPIPGDPNTGEQFF. The CDR3 DNA reads as TGTGCCAGCAGCCCGATCCCGGGGGACCCGAACACCGGGGAGCAGTTTTTT.

Only a few counts were recorded for this clonotype. The CDR3 sequence: CAIKGINTEAFF. DNA for the CDR3: TGTGCCATCAAGGGTATCAACACTGAAGCTTTCTTT. J is TRBJ1-1 and V is TRBV10-3; no clear D gene. V lost 7 bases, J lost 2 bases, and 8 bases lay in between. Per the germline V gene, CDR1 is ENHRY and CDR2 is SYGVKD. This CDR3 spans 12 amino acids.

The sample holds a few counts of this clonotype. The chain's CDR3 is CASSPDGMNTEAFF. In DNA, the CDR3 is TGTGCCAGCAGCCCGGACGGGATGAACACTGAAGCTTTCTTT. The V call is TRBV7-3, the J call TRBJ1-1; D is unresolved. Germline loops: CDR1 SGHTA, CDR2 FQGTGA. The CDR3 is 14 amino acids. V was pared by 5 bases and J by 0 bases, with 10 bases between.

The chain has TRBV20-1 and TRBJ2-3, with 7 bases matching TRBD2. The length of the CDR3 is 17 residues. Trimming at V came to 0 bases and at J to 2 bases, leaving 11 bases not matched to a gene. The germline V gene encodes CDR1 DFQATT and CDR2 SNEGSKA (reference sequence). The CDR3 protein is CSARDAFAGDLTDTQYF. CDR3 coding DNA: TGCAGTGCTAGAGATGCGTTTGCGGGGGACCTCACAGATACGCAGTATTTT.

The genes are TRBV2 and TRBJ1-1; the D is unclear. The CDR3 runs 14 residues. V was pared by 7 bases and J by 4 bases, with 16 bases between. Germline V gene data show CDR1 as SNHLY and CDR2 as FYNNEI. CDR3 sequence reads: CASTLRVGSTEAFF. The CDR3 nucleotides read TGTGCCAGCACCCTGAGAGTAGGAAGCACTGAAGCTTTCTTT.

This sequence joins TRBV5-1 and TRBJ1-1; no reliable D call. The CDR3 covers 15 residues. Germline CDR1 SGHRS, CDR2 YFSETQ. V lost 2 bases, J lost 7 bases, and 18 bases lay in between. CDR3 coding DNA: TGCGCCAGCAGCTTACAAAATACGATTGATGGTGAAGCTTTCTTT. Protein: CASSLQNTIDGEAFF. The whole variable domain, remainder taken from reference TRBV5-1 and TRBJ1-1, is KAGVTQTPRYLIKTRGQQVTLSCSPISGHRSVSWYQQTPGQGLQFLFEYFSETQRNKGNFPGRFSGRQFSNSRSEMNVSTLELGDSALYLCASSLQNTIDGEAFFGQGTRLTVV.

This clonotype has a count of ten or more. The chain combines TRBV5-1 with TRBJ2-7; 7 bases line up with TRBD1. In germline, CDR1 is SGHRS, CDR2 YFSETQ. J was trimmed by 5 bases and V by 0 bases; bases with no gene match: 8. The CDR3 is made up of 15 amino acids. This CDR3 is CASSLVGTESDEQYV. Here the CDR3 DNA reads TGCGCCAGCAGCTTGGTGGGGACAGAGTCGGACGAGCAGTACGTC.

This chain uses TRBV3-1 with TRBJ2-2; D might be TRBD2 (5 bases). This CDR3 is built from 16 residues. Trimming left V 4 bases short and J 4 bases short, with 16 bases between. CDR1 is LGHDT and CDR2 is YNNKEL in the germline V gene (reference sequence). The CDR3 nucleotides read TGTGCCAGCAGCCTGGGCCGGGGTCCGGGCACCGGGGAGCTGTTTTTT. This codes for CASSLGRGPGTGELFF.

The chain is built from TRBV15 and TRBJ2-2, with TRBD1 matching 7 bases. Per germline, CDR1 LNHNV and CDR2 YYDKDF (reference sequence). The CDR3 contains 16 residues. Trimming at V came to 5 bases and at J to 4 bases, leaving 10 bases not matched to a gene. The CDR3 spells CATSAEGGYGTGELFF. The CDR3 DNA reads TGTGCCACCAGCGCAGAAGGGGGCTACGGCACCGGGGAGCTGTTTTTT.

The genes are TRBV9 and TRBJ1-5; 7 nucleotides match TRBD1. Germline V lookup: CDR1 SGDLS, CDR2 YYNGEE. The CDR3 is made up of 14 amino acids. V shed 0 bases, J shed 5 bases, and the junction held 2 bases outside the gene matches. The CDR3 region is CASSVGTGDQPQHF. For the CDR3, the DNA is TGTGCCAGCAGCGTAGGAACAGGGGATCAGCCCCAGCATTTT. Together with reference TRBV9 and TRBJ1-5, the CDR3 gives the full variable domain: DSGVTQTPKHLITATGQRVTLRCSPRSGDLSVYWYQQSLDQGLQFLIQYYNGEERAKGNILERFSAQQFPDLHSELNLSSLELGDSALYFCASSVGTGDQPQHFGDGTRLSIL.

This clonotype has a count of ten or more. The V call is TRBV7-8, the J call TRBJ1-4; D perhaps matches TRBD1 (5 bases). The V end was cut by 5 bases, the J end by 10 bases, with 17 bases between. Germline V gene sequence: CDR1 SGHVS, CDR2 FQNEAQ. This CDR3 comprises 14 residues. The CDR3 DNA follows: TGTGCCAGCAGCCCCAGGAGGGGCGGGCGAAAACTGTTTTTT. Translation gives CASSPRRGGRKLFF.